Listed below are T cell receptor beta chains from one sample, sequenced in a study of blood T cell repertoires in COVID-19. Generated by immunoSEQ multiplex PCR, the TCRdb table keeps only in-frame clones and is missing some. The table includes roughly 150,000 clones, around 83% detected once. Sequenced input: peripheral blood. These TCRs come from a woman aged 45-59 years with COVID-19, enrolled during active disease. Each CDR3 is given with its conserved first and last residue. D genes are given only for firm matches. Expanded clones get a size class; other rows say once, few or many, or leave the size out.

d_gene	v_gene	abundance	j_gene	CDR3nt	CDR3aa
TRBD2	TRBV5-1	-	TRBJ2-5	TGCGCCAGCAGCTACAGCTTACTAGCGGGGGCAGGGGAGACCCAGTACTTC	CASSYSLLAGAGETQYF
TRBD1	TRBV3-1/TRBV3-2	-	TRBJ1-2	TGTGCCAGCAGCCAAGGGCAGGGGGACCGTGGCTACACCTTC	CASSQGQGDRGYTF
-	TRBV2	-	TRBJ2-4	TGTGCCAGCAGTTATGCCAAAAACATTCAGTACTTC	CASSYAKNIQYF
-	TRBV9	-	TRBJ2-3	TGTGCCAGCAGCAGGGGCCCTAGCACAGATACGCAGTATTTT	CASSRGPSTDTQYF
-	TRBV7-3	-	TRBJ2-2	TGTGCCAGCAGCTCCCAATCGGCCGGGGAGCTGTTTTTT	CASSSQSAGELFF
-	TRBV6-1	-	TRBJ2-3	TGTGCCAGCAGTGAAGTCGAGGGGGTCACAGATACGCAGTATTTT	CASSEVEGVTDTQYF
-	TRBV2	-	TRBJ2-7	TGTGCCAGCAGCCCGGCGGGCCCACTTTCCTACGAGCAGTACTTC	CASSPAGPLSYEQYF
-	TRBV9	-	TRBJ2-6	TGTGCCAGCGGGGCGGGGGCCAACGTCCTGACTTTC	CASGAGANVLTF
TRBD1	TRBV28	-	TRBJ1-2	TGTGCCAGCAGTTTACCGGGACAGGGATATTTTGGCTACACCTTC	CASSLPGQGYFGYTF
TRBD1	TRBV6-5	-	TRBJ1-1	TGTGCCAGCAGTTACGGGGACAGGGGGGGAACTGAAGCTTTCTTT	CASSYGDRGGTEAFF
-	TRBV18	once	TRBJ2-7	TGTGCCAGCTCACCACCATCCAGGGACGAGCAGTACTTC	CASSPPSRDEQYF
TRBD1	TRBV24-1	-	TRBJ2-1	TGTGCCACCAGTGACAGCAAAACCGGGACAGGGGCCTACAATGAGCAGTTCTTC	CATSDSKTGTGAYNEQFF
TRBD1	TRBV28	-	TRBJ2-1	TGTGCCAGCAGTTTGATCGGACAGGGGGCGGGGGAGCAGTTCTTC	CASSLIGQGAGEQFF
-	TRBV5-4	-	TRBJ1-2	TGTGCCAGCAGCGGGGAGCCGTATGGCTACACCTTC	CASSGEPYGYTF
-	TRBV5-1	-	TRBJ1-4	TGCGCCAGCAGCTTGGGCGAAAATGAAAAACTGTTTTTT	CASSLGENEKLFF
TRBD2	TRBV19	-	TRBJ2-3	TGTGCCAGTAGTAAACGCGGGACTATCTACACAGATACGCAGTATTTT	CASSKRGTIYTDTQYF
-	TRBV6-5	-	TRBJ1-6	TGTGCCACCTACTCCTATAATTCACCCCTCCACTTT	CATYSYNSPLHF
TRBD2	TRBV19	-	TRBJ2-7	TGTGCCAGTAGTAGGTCTAGCGGGGGGGGCAACGAGCAGTACTTC	CASSRSSGGGNEQYF
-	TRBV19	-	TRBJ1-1	TGTGCCAGTAGGTATGGCAGGGAGGGCACTGAAGCTTTCTTT	CASRYGREGTEAFF
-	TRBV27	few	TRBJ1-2	TGTGCCTCCGTGGGGGCAAACTATGGCTACACCTTC	CASVGANYGYTF
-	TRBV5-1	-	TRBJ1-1	TGCGCCAGCAGCTTGGATTGGGCAATCACTGAAGCTTTCTTT	CASSLDWAITEAFF
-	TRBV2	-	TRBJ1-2	TGTGCCAGCAGCCCAGATCGGGGGACTAACTATGGCTACACCTTC	CASSPDRGTNYGYTF
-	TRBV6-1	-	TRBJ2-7	TGTGCCAGCAGTGAACAGGGCAAGTACGAGCAGTACTTC	CASSEQGKYEQYF
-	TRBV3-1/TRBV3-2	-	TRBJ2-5	TGTGCCAGCAGCCTAACCCGGGGGGAGACCCAGTACTTC	CASSLTRGETQYF
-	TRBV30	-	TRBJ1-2	TGTGCCTGGAGTCCTGGAGGGGCTGGCTACACCTTC	CAWSPGGAGYTF
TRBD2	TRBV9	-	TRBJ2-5	TGTGCCAGCAGCGTGACCGAGAGCGGGGGGGCTGGGGAGACCCAGTACTTC	CASSVTESGGAGETQYF
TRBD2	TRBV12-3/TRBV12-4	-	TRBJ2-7	TGTGCCAGCGCCTCGAGCGGGGGGCGCGAGCAGTACTTC	CASASSGGREQYF
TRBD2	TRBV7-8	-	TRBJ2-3	TGTGCCAGCAGCAGCGCTAGCGGTAGAGGTACGCAGTATTTT	CASSSASGRGTQYF
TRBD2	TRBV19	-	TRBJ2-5	TGTGCCAGTAGTATAGCCTCGGGGGGACAAGAGACCCAGTACTTC	CASSIASGGQETQYF
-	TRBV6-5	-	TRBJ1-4	TGTGCCAGCAAACCGAAGACAGCTAATGAAAAACTGTTTTTT	CASKPKTANEKLFF
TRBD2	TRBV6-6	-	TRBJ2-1	TGTGCCAGCAGCGGACTAGCGGGGAACAATGAGCAGTTCTTC	CASSGLAGNNEQFF
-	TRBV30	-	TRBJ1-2	TGTGCCTGGAGTACGGGAATCTATGGCTACACCTTC	CAWSTGIYGYTF
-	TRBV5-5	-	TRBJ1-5	TGTGCCAGCAGCTCTCAGGGGTTCAATCAGCCCCAGCATTTT	CASSSQGFNQPQHF
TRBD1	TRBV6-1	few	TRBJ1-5	TGTGCCAGCAGTGAACAACAGGGGAATCAGCCCCAGCATTTT	CASSEQQGNQPQHF
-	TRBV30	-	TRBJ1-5	TGTGCCTGGAGCGCCGGGGTCCTTAGCGGGCCCCAGCATTTT	CAWSAGVLSGPQHF
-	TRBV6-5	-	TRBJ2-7	TGTGCCAGCAGTTGGGGGGGGGCAGTTTACTACGAGCAGTACTTC	CASSWGGAVYYEQYF
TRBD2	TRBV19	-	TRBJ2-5	TGTGCCAGTAGTTTTGGCGGGGGGGAAGAGACCCAGTACTTC	CASSFGGGEETQYF
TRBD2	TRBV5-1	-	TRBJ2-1	TGCGCCAGCAGCCCCAGGACTAGCGGGGGGACCGATGAGCAGTTCTTC	CASSPRTSGGTDEQFF
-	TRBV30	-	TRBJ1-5	TGTGCCTGGAGTCGGGGGACGGGGCAGTATCAGCCCCAGCATTTT	CAWSRGTGQYQPQHF
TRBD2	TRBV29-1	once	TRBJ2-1	TGCAGCGTTGAAGGCGTAGGGACTAGCGGGGTTTTCTACAATGAGCAGTTCTTC	CSVEGVGTSGVFYNEQFF
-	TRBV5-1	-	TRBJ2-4	TGCGCCAGCAGCTCGGACAGCCCTAAAGACATTCAGTACTTC	CASSSDSPKDIQYF
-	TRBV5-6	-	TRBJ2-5	TGTGCCAGCAGCTTAGGGACTACCGGGGGCGCCCAGTACTTC	CASSLGTTGGAQYF
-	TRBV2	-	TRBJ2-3	TGTGCCAGCACCTTCAGGGCCAGAGATACGCAGTATTTT	CASTFRARDTQYF
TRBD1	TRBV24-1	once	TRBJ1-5	TGTGCCACCCCGGACAGGGAGAATCAGCCCCAGCATTTT	CATPDRENQPQHF
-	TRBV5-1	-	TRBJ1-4	TGCGCCAGCAGCTTGAGCGGGGGGGTATCTGAAAAACTGTTTTTT	CASSLSGGVSEKLFF
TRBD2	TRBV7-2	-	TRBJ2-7	TGTGCCCCGGGACTAGCGGGGGGGCTTGGATCCTACGAGCAGTACTTC	CAPGLAGGLGSYEQYF
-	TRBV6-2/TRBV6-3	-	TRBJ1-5	TGTGCCAGCAGTTACTTAACAGGTCAGCCCCAGCATTTT	CASSYLTGQPQHF
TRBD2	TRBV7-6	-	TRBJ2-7	TGTGCCAGCAGCTTAGACGTAGCGGGGACCTACGAGCAGTACTTC	CASSLDVAGTYEQYF
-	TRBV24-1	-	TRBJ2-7	TGTGCCACTAGGGGGACGGGATCCTACGAGCAGTACTTC	CATRGTGSYEQYF